This T cell receptor (beta chain) was profiled in a study of CD8 T cells in ankylosing spondylitis. Study-level points and caveats: CD8+ cells made up the disease-linked clones, which were relatively rare in peripheral blood.

This clonotype was observed many times. Its target is not known. Scientists made TCR beta libraries using quantitative 5'-RACE with molecular barcodes. TCRdb re-analysed the 5' RACE reads in MiXCR, keeping a single row per CDR3 protein. The profile shows 160,000 or so distinct CDR3 sequences, 9.8% of them singletons. The CDR3 is 12 residues long. V lost 6 bases and J 2 bases, leaving 7 bases between the germline ends. Germline V lookup: CDR1 SEHNR, CDR2 FQNEAQ (reference sequence). The TCR originated in a female donor with ankylosing spondylitis or in good health (not recorded which). The chain combines TRBV7-9 with TRBJ1-1; D gene uncertain. The material sequenced was blood, either unsorted or a sorted T cell fraction (not recorded which). This CDR3 is CASRDGNTEAFF. The CDR3 DNA reads as TGTGCCAGCAGGGACGGCAACACTGAAGCTTTCTTT.